The clone carrying this TCR beta chain was counted only a few times. Its target is unknown. Sample-barcoded 5' priming and a J-beta primer mix drove a second PCR of roughly 7 to 11 cycles. Carrying 12 random nucleotides, a template-switch adaptor labeled each individual cDNA molecule. TCRdb recomputed calls from the 5' RACE reads with MiXCR, one row per CDR3 protein. The table has roughly 680,000 distinct CDR3 sequences, 45% to 50% seen once. The data originate from a study of blood T cells in healthy people across ages. Broader study findings: CMV status of donors was not determined, possibly confounding expanded clonotype changes.

Trimming cost V 4 bases and J 4 bases, with 14 bases left between them. The CDR3 length is 14 residues. Samples each had at least 6 micrograms of total RNA extracted. This TCR was recovered from a woman aged 55-69 years in good health. The chain combines TRBV12-3 or TRBV12-4 with TRBJ2-7; weak D call: TRBD2 (6 bases). The sequenced material came from blood. The CDR3 DNA is TGTGCCAGCAGTTACGCCGGGACTCTATACGAGCAGTACTTC. Its protein product is CASSYAGTLYEQYF.